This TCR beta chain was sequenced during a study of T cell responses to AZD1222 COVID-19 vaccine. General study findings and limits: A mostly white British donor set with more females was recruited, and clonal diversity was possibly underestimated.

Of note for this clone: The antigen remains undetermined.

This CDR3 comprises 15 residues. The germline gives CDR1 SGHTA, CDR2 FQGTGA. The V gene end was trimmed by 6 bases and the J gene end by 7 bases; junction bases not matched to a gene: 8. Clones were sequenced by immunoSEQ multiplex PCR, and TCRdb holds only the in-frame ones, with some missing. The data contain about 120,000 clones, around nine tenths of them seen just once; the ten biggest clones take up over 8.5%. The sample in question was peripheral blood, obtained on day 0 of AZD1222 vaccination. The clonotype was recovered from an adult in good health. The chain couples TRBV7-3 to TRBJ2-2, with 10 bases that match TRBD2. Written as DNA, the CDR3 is TGTGCCAGCAGAAAAGGGACTAGCGAGATCGGGGAGCTGTTTTTT. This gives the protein CASRKGTSEIGELFF.